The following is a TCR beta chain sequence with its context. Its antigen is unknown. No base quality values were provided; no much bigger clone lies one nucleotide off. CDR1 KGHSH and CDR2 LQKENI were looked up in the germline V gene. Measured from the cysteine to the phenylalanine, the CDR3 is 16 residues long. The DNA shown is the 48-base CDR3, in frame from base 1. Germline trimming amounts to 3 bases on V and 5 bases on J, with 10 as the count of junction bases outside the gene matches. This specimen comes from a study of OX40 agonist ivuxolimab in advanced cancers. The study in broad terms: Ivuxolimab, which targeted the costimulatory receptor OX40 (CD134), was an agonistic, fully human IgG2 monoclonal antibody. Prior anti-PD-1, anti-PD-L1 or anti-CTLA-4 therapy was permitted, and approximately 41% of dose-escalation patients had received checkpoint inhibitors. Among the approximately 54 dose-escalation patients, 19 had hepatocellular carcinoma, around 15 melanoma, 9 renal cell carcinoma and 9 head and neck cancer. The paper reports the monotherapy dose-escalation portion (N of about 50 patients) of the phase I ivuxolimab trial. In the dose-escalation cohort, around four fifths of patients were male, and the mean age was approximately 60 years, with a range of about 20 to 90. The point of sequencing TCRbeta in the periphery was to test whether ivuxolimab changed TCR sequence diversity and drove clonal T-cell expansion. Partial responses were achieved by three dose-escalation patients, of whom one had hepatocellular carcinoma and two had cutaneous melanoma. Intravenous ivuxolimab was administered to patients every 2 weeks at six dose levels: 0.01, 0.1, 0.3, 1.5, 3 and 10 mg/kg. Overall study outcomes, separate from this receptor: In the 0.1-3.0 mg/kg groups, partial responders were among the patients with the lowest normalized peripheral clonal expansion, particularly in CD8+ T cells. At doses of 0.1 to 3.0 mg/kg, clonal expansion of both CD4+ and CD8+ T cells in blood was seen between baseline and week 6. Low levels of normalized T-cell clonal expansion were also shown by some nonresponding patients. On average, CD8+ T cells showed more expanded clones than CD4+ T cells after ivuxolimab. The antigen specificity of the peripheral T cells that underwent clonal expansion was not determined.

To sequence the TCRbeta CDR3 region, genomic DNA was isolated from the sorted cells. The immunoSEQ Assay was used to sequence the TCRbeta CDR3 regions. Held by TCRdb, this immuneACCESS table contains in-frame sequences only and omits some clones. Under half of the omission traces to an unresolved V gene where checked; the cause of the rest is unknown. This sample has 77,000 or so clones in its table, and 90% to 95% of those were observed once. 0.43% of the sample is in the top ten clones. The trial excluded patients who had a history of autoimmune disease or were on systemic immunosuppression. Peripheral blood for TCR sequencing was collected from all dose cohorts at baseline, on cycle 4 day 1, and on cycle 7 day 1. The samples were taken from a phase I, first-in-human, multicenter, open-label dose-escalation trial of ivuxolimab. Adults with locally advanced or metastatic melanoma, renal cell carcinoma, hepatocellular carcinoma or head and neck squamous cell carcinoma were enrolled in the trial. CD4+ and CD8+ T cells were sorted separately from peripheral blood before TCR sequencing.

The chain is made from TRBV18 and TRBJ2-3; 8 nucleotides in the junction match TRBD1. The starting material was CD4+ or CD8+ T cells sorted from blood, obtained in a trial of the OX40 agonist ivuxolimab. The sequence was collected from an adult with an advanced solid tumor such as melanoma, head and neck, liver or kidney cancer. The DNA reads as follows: TGTGCCAGCTCACCGCTAAGGACAGGGAGTGGAGATACGCAGTATTTT. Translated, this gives CASSPLRTGSGDTQYF.